This TCR beta chain was found in a study of blood T cells in healthy people across ages. It was with a sample-barcoded 5' primer and a J-beta primer mix that a second PCR of about 6 to 12 cycles was run. One entry per CDR3 protein, called by TCRdb with MiXCR from the 5' RACE reads. The sample records about 600,000 distinct CDR3 sequences, around half being singletons. Germline values: CDR1 ENHRY, CDR2 SYGVKD. The CDR3 runs to 15 residues. Trimming took 10 bases from V and 0 from J, leaving 19 bases between them. V gene TRBV10-3 combines with J gene TRBJ2-7; possible D gene TRBD2, 5 bases. The sequenced sample consisted of blood. The receptor was derived from a man older than 75 in good health. Written as DNA, the CDR3 is TGTGCCACTAGCCCGGACCGCCCGAGCTCCTACGAGCAGTACTTC. It is translated as CATSPDRPSSYEQYF.